What follows is one T cell receptor (beta chain) and its context. What this receptor recognizes is not known. Base-call qualities are not available, and no considerably larger clone is one nucleotide away. The source of the sample is a study of tumor and adjacent non-tumor tissue in lung cancer (dated by TCRdb to the late 2010s). With regard to the full study: The cohort included around eleven adenocarcinoma, 2 squamous cell carcinoma and 1 small cell lung cancer patients. Among the roughly 15 patients, ages ranged from about 30 to 80 years, about 10 were men and 5 were women, and disease was TNM stage I to III. In total, sequencing yielded over 95 million productive TCRbeta reads, which works out to an average of around 4.2 million reads per sample. The study compared bulk TCRbeta repertoires between lung tumor tissue and matched distant non-tumor lung tissue from around 16 lung cancer patients. TCRbeta CDR3 sequencing was performed on a few dozen paired specimens, with one tumor sample and one normal lung sample collected per patient.

Receptor libraries were prepared by multiplex PCR. Instrument on record: Illumina HiSeq 2500. TCRbeta libraries were constructed through three rounds of nested PCR with primers (Table S4) according to protocols adapted from ARM-PCR. Before sequencing, PCR products in the 200-500 bp range were cut out of the gel and cleaned up using the QIAquick gel extraction kit. Per the authors' processing: Reads were cleaned using Trimmomatic, were merged into complete CDR3 sequences using FLASH, and were assigned to V(D)J germline segments using MiTCR. Clonal diversity was computed as the inverse Simpson's index with VDJtools. In-frame sequences lacking a premature stop codon were counted as productive reads. TCRdb handled the public reads itself, with Q25 trimming in fastp and clone calling in MiXCR, and kept productive beta chains. Rows are unified per CDR3 protein, each entry keeping the most common DNA and genes. The V and J calls and clone size come from TCRdb's table, not from the authors' own analysis. The table for this sample lists 81,000 or so distinct CDR3 sequences; roughly 80% of them were counted only once. The ten largest account for about an eighth of the sample.

The paper as a whole reports these results and caveats: In normal lung, the top 100 clones accounted for a significantly larger cumulative share of the repertoire than in tumor tissue. TCR diversity (inverse Simpson) was significantly higher in tumor than in normal lung tissue (around 460 vs 160, P = 0.0075, Mann-Whitney U test). The cohort had only about 16 patients, and the authors noted that larger samples and more detailed clinical data are needed. Because peripheral blood was not sequenced, blood TCRbeta repertoires in the lung cancer patients of the study were not examined. Neither the sequencing platform nor unique molecular identifiers are mentioned in the methods. TCR diversity was significantly higher in younger patients, and greater tumor TCR diversity was associated with shorter overall survival and shorter disease-free survival.

RNA was isolated from bulk unsorted tissue, and RNA quality was assessed with a NanoDrop ND-1000 and an Agilent 2100. Newly diagnosed lung cancer patients without prior chemotherapy who had been admitted for thoracic surgery in China between August and November 2014 were enrolled as donors. The study excluded patients who had received radiotherapy or chemotherapy before or who had another cancer at the same time. Pieces of surgical tissue measuring roughly 1-2.2 cm3 were kept in RNAlater solution and held at -80 degrees C until needed. The receptor was derived from a woman aged 50 to 60 with non-small cell lung cancer. Sequencing input: lung tumor tissue.

The CDR3 has the sequence CHAGTRGGEGDWNTQYF. Here is the DNA: TGCCATGCCGGAACCCGGGGGGGGGAGGGCGATTGGAATACGCAGTATTTT. The receptor chain draws on TRBV20-1 and TRBJ2-3, with 8 bases aligning to TRBD2. The germline V gene encodes CDR1 DFQATT and CDR2 SNEGSKA (reference sequence). The CDR3 goes from the cysteine to the phenylalanine over 17 residues. Of all the DNA, just the CDR3 is kept, 51 bases in frame from base 1.